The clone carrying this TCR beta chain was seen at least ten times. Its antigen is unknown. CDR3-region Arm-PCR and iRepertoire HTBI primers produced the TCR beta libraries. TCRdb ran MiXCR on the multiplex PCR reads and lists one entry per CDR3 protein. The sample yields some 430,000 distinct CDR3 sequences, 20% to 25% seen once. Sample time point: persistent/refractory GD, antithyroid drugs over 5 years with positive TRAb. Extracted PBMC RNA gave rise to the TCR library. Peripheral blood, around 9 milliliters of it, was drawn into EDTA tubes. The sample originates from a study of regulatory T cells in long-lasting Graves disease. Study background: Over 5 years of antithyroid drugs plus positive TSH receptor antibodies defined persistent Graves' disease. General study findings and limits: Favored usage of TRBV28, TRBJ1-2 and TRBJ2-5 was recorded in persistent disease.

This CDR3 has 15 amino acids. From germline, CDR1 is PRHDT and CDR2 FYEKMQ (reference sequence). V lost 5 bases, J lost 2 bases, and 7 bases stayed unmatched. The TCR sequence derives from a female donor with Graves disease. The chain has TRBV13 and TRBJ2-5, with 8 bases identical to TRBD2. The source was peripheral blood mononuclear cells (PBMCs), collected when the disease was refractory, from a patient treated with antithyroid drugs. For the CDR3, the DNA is TGTGCCAGCAGCCCCGGGGGGGAAGGGCAAGAGACCCAGTACTTC. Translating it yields CASSPGGEGQETQYF.